This T cell receptor beta chain was found in a study of PD-1 blockade in classical Hodgkin lymphoma. Only in-frame clones appear in the TCRdb table, and some are missing; sequencing was by immunoSEQ multiplex PCR. The profile shows 25,000 to 30,000 clones, around 84% of them singletons. CDR3 length: 14 residues. Germline V gives CDR1 MNHEY, CDR2 SMNVEV (reference sequence). The V gene lost 7 bases and the J gene lost 4 bases, with 17 bases spanning the gap. No patient escaped relapse after autologous stem cell transplantation, and brentuximab vedotin exposure varied. A remark on this clone: Its antigen is not known.

Study conclusions and caveats: Compared with healthy donors, newly diagnosed patients reportedly showed lower baseline TCR diversity. Complete responders' diversity at baseline resembled that of newly diagnosed patients.

Sequenced material: peripheral blood mononuclear cells (PBMCs), taken before the second cycle of nivolumab. This sequence joins TRBV27 and TRBJ2-7; no definite D call. The clonotype was recovered from a human donor with classical Hodgkin lymphoma. The CDR3 DNA is TGTGCCAGCATGGCCAGATTCGGATTTTACGAGCAGTACTTC. As protein: CASMARFGFYEQYF.